Listed below are T cell receptor beta chains from one sample, sequenced in a study of cytomegalovirus exposure and HLA in healthy donors. Using immunoSEQ multiplex PCR, the repertoire was profiled, and TCRdb retains in-frame clones only, with some absent. This sample's clone table lists about 170,000 clones. Source material: PBMCs. The receptor set was obtained from a woman aged 18-29 years in good health and CMV-seropositive. The CDR3 runs from the conserved cysteine through the conserved F or W. Each record gives: V gene, D gene, J gene, CDR3 protein, CDR3 DNA. D genes are given only for firm matches.

>TRBV4-2|TRBD2|TRBJ2-1
CTSSQDSATSGYNEQFF
TGTACCAGCAGCCAAGATTCCGCGACTAGCGGGTACAATGAGCAGTTCTTC
>TRBV6-4|.|TRBJ1-2
CASSEGSGYTF
TGTGCCAGCAGTGAGGGGAGCGGCTACACCTTC
>TRBV5-1|TRBD2|TRBJ2-3
CASSLYGLAGGTVYTDTQYF
TGCGCCAGCAGCTTGTACGGACTAGCGGGGGGGACCGTTTACACAGATACGCAGTATTTT
>TRBV18|.|TRBJ2-3
CASSPQSSTDTQYF
TGTGCCAGCTCACCTCAGTCCAGCACAGATACGCAGTATTTT
>TRBV6-6|.|TRBJ1-4
CASSYSPTTTNEKLFF
TGTGCCAGCAGTTACTCCCCGACAACAACTAATGAAAAACTGTTTTTT
>TRBV5-1|TRBD2|TRBJ2-7
CASSPIAGGPVEQYF
TGCGCCAGCAGCCCCATAGCGGGAGGGCCCGTCGAGCAGTACTTC
>TRBV5-8|.|TRBJ1-5
CASSLRGTTQPQHF
TGTGCCAGCAGCTTAAGGGGGACCACTCAGCCCCAGCATTTT
>TRBV19|TRBD1|TRBJ1-1
CASRDSDRYTEAFF
TGTGCCAGTAGGGACTCGGACAGGTACACTGAAGCTTTCTTT
>TRBV19|.|TRBJ2-7
CAGSIGYGFSYEQYF
TGTGCCGGTAGTATAGGTTACGGGTTTTCCTACGAGCAGTACTTC
>TRBV9|.|TRBJ1-1
CASSVEGEGEAFF
TGTGCCAGCAGCGTAGAGGGGGAGGGTGAAGCTTTCTTT
>TRBV13|.|TRBJ1-1
CASSFDRNMNTEAFF
TGTGCCAGCAGCTTTGACAGGAATATGAACACTGAAGCTTTCTTT
>TRBV28|.|TRBJ2-7
CASSRLDEQYF
TGTGCCAGCAGTCGACTAGACGAGCAGTACTTC
>TRBV5-1|.|TRBJ1-3
CASSSGGNTIYF
TGCGCCAGCAGCTCGGGGGGGAACACCATATATTTT
>TRBV19|.|TRBJ2-7
CASSLQGGQPSGQYF
TGTGCCAGTAGCCTCCAGGGGGGACAGCCTTCTGGGCAGTACTTC
>TRBV19|.|TRBJ1-5
CASSMRGGGVPLIDQPQHF
TGTGCCAGTAGTATGAGGGGAGGGGGGGTCCCCCTTATCGATCAGCCCCAGCATTTT
>TRBV28|.|TRBJ2-5
CASSPTGAGLTQYF
TGTGCCAGCAGTCCGACAGGCGCAGGGTTGACCCAGTACTTC
>TRBV6-1|.|TRBJ1-4
CASREGGTTNEKLFF
TGTGCCAGCAGAGAGGGGGGGACAACTAATGAAAAACTGTTTTTT
>TRBV10-2|.|TRBJ2-2
CASRLAGKSGELFF
TGCGCCAGCAGATTGGCGGGGAAATCCGGGGAGCTGTTTTTT
>TRBV5-1|TRBD1|TRBJ1-2
CASSPGDRGNGYTF
TGCGCCAGCAGCCCCGGGGACAGGGGCAATGGCTACACCTTC
>TRBV10-1|TRBD2|TRBJ2-3
CASSRTSGSTDTQYF
TGCGCCAGCAGTCGGACTAGCGGAAGCACAGATACGCAGTATTTT
>TRBV2|TRBD2|TRBJ2-2
CASRVLAGGLTGELFF
TGTGCCAGCAGAGTACTAGCGGGGGGGCTTACCGGGGAGCTGTTTTTT
>TRBV20-1|.|TRBJ1-2
CSARASGGYTF
TGCAGTGCTAGGGCGTCGGGGGGCTACACCTTC